The 17 T cell receptor beta chains listed next were all sequenced from one sample in a study of T-cell reconstitution after alpha-beta-depleted transplantation in children. Researchers prepared the TCRbeta library using unique molecular identifiers, the study reports. TCRdb used MiXCR to reprocess the PCR reads, holding one entry per CDR3 protein. Of approximately 630,000 distinct CDR3 sequences listed, less than 15% are singletons. This specimen was PBMCs, taken before TCRalphabeta/CD19-depleted stem cell transplant. These receptors all stem from a girl aged 2-9 years with congenital amegakaryocytic thrombocytopenia, due to receive a stem cell transplant.

This clonotype appeared a few times. The chain recombines TRBV7-3 with TRBJ2-1, with 15 bases matching TRBD2. Trimming took 1 base from V and 4 from J; bases not matched to a gene: 17. Germline values: CDR1 SGHTA, CDR2 FQGTGA. The CDR3 is 22 residues long. CDR3 in DNA: TGTGCCAGCAGCTTAAGGACTGGGAGAGGACTAGCGGGAGGGCCTGCATACAATGAGCAGTTCTTC. Translated, it gives CASSLRTGRGLAGGPAYNEQFF. Drawing the rest from reference TRBV7-3 and TRBJ2-1, the complete variable domain is GAGVSQTPSNKVTEKGKYVELRCDPISGHTALYWYRQSLGQGPEFLIYFQGTGAADDSGLPNDRFFAVRPEGSVSTLKIQRTERGDSAVYLCASSLRTGRGLAGGPAYNEQFFGPGTRLTVL.

The chain employs TRBV14 and TRBJ2-7, with unresolved D. The V end was cut by 1 base, the J end by 4 bases, with 14 bases between. This CDR3 spans 15 amino acids. The V gene's germline CDR1 is SGHDN and CDR2 FVKESK. CDR3: CASSQGIRDRYEQYF. For the CDR3, the DNA is TGTGCCAGCAGCCAAGGGATAAGGGATCGTTACGAGCAGTACTTC.

About this clonotype: This may be a read error, as it is one base from a much larger clone. The conserved closing phenylalanine or tryptophan is absent in this CDR3, likely reflecting a read error. The V and J genes are TRBV5-1 and TRBJ1-1; 8 bases are a match to TRBD1. V lost 0 bases and J lost 5; bases outside the gene matches: 6. The CDR3 is 15 amino acids. Germline values: CDR1 SGHRS, CDR2 YFSETQ. The CDR3 nucleotides read TGCGCCAGCAGCTTGGTGGGACACAGGGGGACTGAAGCTTTCATT. The encoded protein is CASSLVGHRGTEAFI.

The CDR3 loop is CASSLIPGETQYF. As DNA, the CDR3 is TGTGCCAGCAGTTTAATTCCGGGGGAGACCCAGTACTTC. V is TRBV12-3 or TRBV12-4 and J is TRBJ2-5; tentatively, D is TRBD2 (5 bases). V was trimmed by 2 bases and J by 5 bases, leaving 9 bases between them. The CDR3 is made up of 13 amino acids.

This clonotype was detected ten times or more. The chain recombines TRBV27 with TRBJ1-2, with D tentatively TRBD1 (5 bases). Looked up from germline, CDR1 is MNHEY and CDR2 is SMNVEV (reference sequence). There are 13 residues in the CDR3. V was shortened by 6 bases and J by 4 bases, with 12 bases between the two germline ends. The CDR3 spells CASSRGRTYGYTF. For the CDR3, the DNA is TGTGCCAGCAGCCGGGGACGGACCTATGGCTACACCTTC.

The rearrangement joins TRBV15 to TRBJ1-2; D is undetermined. This CDR3 contains 15 residues. With 0 bases removed from V and 4 bases from J, the gap between germline ends came to 12 bases. Germline V gene data show CDR1 as LNHNV and CDR2 as YYDKDF (reference sequence). The CDR3 loop is CATSRDRLTSYGYTF. CDR3 nucleotide sequence: TGTGCCACCAGCAGAGATCGGCTGACAAGCTATGGCTACACCTTC.

DNA of the CDR3: TGCGCCAGCAGCTTGGTCCAGCGAAACACGGGAAGAGAGACCCAGTACTTC. This gives the protein CASSLVQRNTGRETQYF. This chain links TRBV5-1 with TRBJ2-5; D may be TRBD2 (5 bases). V was cut by 0 bases and J by 4 bases, with 19 bases left in between. Germline loops: CDR1 SGHRS, CDR2 YFSETQ. The CDR3 runs to 17 residues.

V and J are TRBV5-1 and TRBJ2-3; D is possibly TRBD1 (7 bases). Trimming cost V 4 bases and J 9 bases, with 18 bases left between them. The CDR3 totals 14 residues. CDR1 is SGHRS, CDR2 YFSETQ, per germline. The CDR3 reads CASSPSVRGETQYF. CDR3 nucleotides: TGCGCCAGCAGCCCCAGCGTCAGGGGGGAGACGCAGTATTTT.

The chain combines TRBV12-3 or TRBV12-4 with TRBJ2-5; 7 bases match TRBD2. The CDR3 contains 13 residues. J lost 2 bases, V lost 6 bases, and 3 bases had no gene match. CDR3 protein: CASSGTTQETQYF. The CDR3 DNA reads as TGTGCCAGCAGCGGGACTACACAAGAGACCCAGTACTTC.

This clonotype was detected many times. The rearrangement joins TRBV10-3 to TRBJ2-7; possible D gene TRBD1, 6 bases. This CDR3 is built from 14 residues. Germline V gives CDR1 ENHRY, CDR2 SYGVKD. Deletions cut 3 bases from V and 1 base from J, with 10 bases between. In DNA form, the CDR3 reads TGTGCCATCAGTGACTGGGGGCAGTCCTACGAGCAGTACTTC. Protein: CAISDWGQSYEQYF.

Worth noting for this clonotype: The junction departs from the called germline gene at one end, perhaps through a read error. The genes are TRBV20-1 and TRBJ1-1; the D is unclear. Germline lookup yields CDR1 DFQATT and CDR2 SNEGSKA (reference sequence). This CDR3 has 15 amino acids. The CDR3, as DNA: TGCTGTGCTCCCCCCGAGCCGGGGTGGAACACTGAAGCTTTCTTT. It encodes CCAPPEPGWNTEAFF.

The chain couples TRBV12-3 or TRBV12-4 to TRBJ2-4; 7 bases are shared with TRBD1. The J segment lost 8 bases and the V segment lost 7 bases, leaving 11 bases of the junction unmatched. The CDR3 sequence is 14 residues long. The CDR3 loop is CASTGETGWDIQYF. The CDR3 nucleotides read TGTGCCAGCACCGGAGAGACAGGGTGGGACATTCAGTACTTC.

This clonotype was seen more than once but under ten times. The limits of the CDR3 on the DNA are not certain, so only TCRdb's listed CDR3 is given. V gene TRBV7-3 combines with J gene TRBJ2-7; the table's D call of TRBD2 was not tested on the DNA. Germline V gene lookup returns CDR1 SGHTA and CDR2 FQGTGA. The CDR3 region is 13 residues in length, termini included. CDR3 amino acids: CASSFGEGLEQYF.

V gene TRBV30 combines with J gene TRBJ2-1; no firm D call. The V end was cut by 1 base, the J end by 5 bases, with 0 bases between. The CDR3 has 10 residues. Germline V CDR1 and CDR2: GTSNPN, SVGIG (reference sequence). The CDR3 bases are TGTGCCTGGAGTGACAATGAGCAGTTCTTC. This encodes CAWSDNEQFF.

The chain carries TRBV5-1 and TRBJ2-1; D is undetermined. The length of the CDR3 is 13 residues. Trimming took off 4 bases at V and 9 bases at J, with 14 bases between the two ends. Germline V CDR1 and CDR2: SGHRS, YFSETQ. The CDR3 bases are TGCGCCAGCAGCCCCGGACCCCTTGGTGAGCAGTTCTTC. The encoded protein is CASSPGPLGEQFF.

This clonotype was picked up a small number of times. The chain is built from TRBV7-8 and TRBJ2-1; TRBD2 matches at 8 bases. Per the germline V gene, CDR1 is SGHVS and CDR2 is FQNEAQ. The CDR3 runs to 15 residues. The junction had 4 bases not matched to a gene; V was cut back by 1 base and J by 5 bases. The CDR3 DNA reads TGTGCCAGCAGCTTAGGTCCAGCGGGAGACAATGAGCAGTTCTTC. It yields the protein CASSLGPAGDNEQFF.

This clonotype came up many times. The chain combines TRBV11-2 with TRBJ1-1; D gene unclear. Germline assignment: CDR1 SGHAT and CDR2 FQNNGV. The germline V and J ends were trimmed by 0 bases and 3 bases, with 11 bases remaining between them. CDR3 length: 15 residues. The CDR3 region is CASSLDRGAYTEAFF. The CDR3 coding sequence is TGTGCCAGCAGCTTAGATCGGGGAGCCTACACTGAAGCTTTCTTT.